This T cell receptor (beta chain) is drawn from a study of patients and donors after allogeneic stem cell transplantation. This clonotype came up many times. The V segment lost 6 bases and the J segment 8 bases; nucleotides outside the gene matches: 11. The CDR3 length is 15 residues. CDR1 is DFQATT, CDR2 SNEGSKA, per germline (reference sequence). TCRdb reanalysed the RT-PCR reads using MiXCR and keeps one entry per CDR3 protein. The sample consists of hundreds of thousands of distinct CDR3 sequences, 16% of them appearing once. The sequence derives from a human donor who was either an allogeneic HSCT recipient or a stem cell or donor lymphocyte infusion donor (not recorded which). It is not recorded whose cells these are; they may come from a transplant donor. The chain carries TRBV20-1 and TRBJ2-1, with 12 bases identical to TRBD2. The sample consisted of blood, either unsorted or a sorted T cell fraction (not recorded which). The CDR3 DNA sequence: TGCAGTGCAAGTCCACTAGCGGGAGGTCAGGATGAGCAGTTCTTC. Translated, it gives CSASPLAGGQDEQFF.